The entry that follows covers one TCR beta chain sequence. Its antigen is undetermined. The sample belongs to a study of T-cell reconstitution after alpha-beta-depleted transplantation in children. Points from the study as a whole: The study traced high day-60 TCRbeta diversity in some patients to surviving recipient T cells and thymic progenitors. A year had passed since transplant, and T-cell counts and diversity by then came mostly from newly produced T cells. Reported findings indicate that, about two months after transplant, alpha-beta T cells came from several hundred expanded clones, which were derived from non-depleted graft cells.

The TCRbeta library incorporated unique molecular identifiers. TCRdb independently ran MiXCR on the PCR reads; one entry per CDR3 protein. The sample records about 610,000 distinct CDR3 sequences, roughly 27% being singletons. Germline CDR1 DFQATT, CDR2 SNEGSKA (reference sequence). V lost 1 base, J lost 1 base, and 7 bases lay in between. CDR3 length equals 13 residues. J is TRBJ1-2 and V is TRBV20-1; D gene uncertain. The specimen was PBMCs, collected before TCRalphabeta/CD19-depleted stem cell transplant. This TCR came from a boy in the first two years of life with Wiskott-Aldrich syndrome, due to receive a stem cell transplant. The CDR3 nucleotides read TGCAGTGCTAGAGTTAGGGATAACTATGGCTACACCTTC. Translation gives CSARVRDNYGYTF.